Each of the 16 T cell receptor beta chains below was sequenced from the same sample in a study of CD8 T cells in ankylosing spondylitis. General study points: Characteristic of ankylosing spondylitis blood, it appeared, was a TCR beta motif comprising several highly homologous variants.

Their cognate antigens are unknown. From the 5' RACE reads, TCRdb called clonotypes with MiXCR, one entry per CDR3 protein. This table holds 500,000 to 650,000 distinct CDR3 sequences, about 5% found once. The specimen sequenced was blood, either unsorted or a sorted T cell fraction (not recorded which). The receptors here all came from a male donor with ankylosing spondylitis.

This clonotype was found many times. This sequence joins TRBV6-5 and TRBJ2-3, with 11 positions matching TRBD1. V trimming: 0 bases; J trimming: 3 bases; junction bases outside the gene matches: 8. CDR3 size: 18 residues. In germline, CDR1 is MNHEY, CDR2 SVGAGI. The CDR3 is CASSYSRARDRGTDTQYF. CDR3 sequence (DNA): TGTGCCAGCAGTTACTCGAGAGCCCGGGACAGGGGGACAGATACGCAGTATTTT.

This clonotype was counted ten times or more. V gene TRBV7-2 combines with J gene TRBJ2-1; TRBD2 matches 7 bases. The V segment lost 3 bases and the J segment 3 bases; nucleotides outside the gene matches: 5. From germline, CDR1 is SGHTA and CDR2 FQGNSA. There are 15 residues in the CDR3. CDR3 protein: CASSFSGGNYNEQFF. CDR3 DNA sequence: TGTGCCAGCAGCTTCTCGGGAGGAAACTACAATGAGCAGTTCTTC.

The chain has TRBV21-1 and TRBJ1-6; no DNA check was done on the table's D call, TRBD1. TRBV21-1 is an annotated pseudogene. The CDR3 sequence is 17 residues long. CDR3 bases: TGTGCCAGCAGCAAAGAGGAGGGGGACAGGGAGGTTTCACCCCTCCACTTT. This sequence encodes CASSKEEGDREVSPLHF.

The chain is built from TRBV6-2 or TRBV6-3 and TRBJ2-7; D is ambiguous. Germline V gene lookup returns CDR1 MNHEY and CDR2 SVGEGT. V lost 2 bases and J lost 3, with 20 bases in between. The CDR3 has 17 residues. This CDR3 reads CASSYARQFGSIYEQYF. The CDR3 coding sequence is TGTGCCAGCAGTTACGCGAGGCAGTTCGGGTCGATCTACGAGCAGTACTTC.

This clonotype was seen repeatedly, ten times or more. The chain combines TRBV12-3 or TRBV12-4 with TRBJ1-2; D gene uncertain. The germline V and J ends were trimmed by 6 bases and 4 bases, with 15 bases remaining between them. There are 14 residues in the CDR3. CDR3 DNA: TGTGCCAGCAGCCGTGGCGGCATATCCTATGGCTACACCTTC. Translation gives CASSRGGISYGYTF.

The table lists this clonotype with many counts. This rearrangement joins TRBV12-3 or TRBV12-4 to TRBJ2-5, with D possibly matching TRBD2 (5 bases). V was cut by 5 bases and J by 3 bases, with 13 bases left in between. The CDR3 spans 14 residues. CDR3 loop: CASSTPTRKETQYF. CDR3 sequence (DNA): TGTGCCAGCAGTACCCCCACTAGGAAAGAGACCCAGTACTTC.

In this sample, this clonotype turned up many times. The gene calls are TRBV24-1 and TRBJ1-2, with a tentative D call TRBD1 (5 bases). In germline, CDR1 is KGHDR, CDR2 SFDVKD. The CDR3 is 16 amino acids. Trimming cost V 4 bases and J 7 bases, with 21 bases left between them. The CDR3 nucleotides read TGTGCCACCAGTGACCCCCGCCCCGGCAGGGAGGGTGGCTACACCTTC. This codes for CATSDPRPGREGGYTF.

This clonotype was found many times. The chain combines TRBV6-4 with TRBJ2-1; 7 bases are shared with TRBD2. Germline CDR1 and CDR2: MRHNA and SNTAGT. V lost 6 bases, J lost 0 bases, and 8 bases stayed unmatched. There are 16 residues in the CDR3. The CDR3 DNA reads TGTGCCAGCAGAGATAGCGGGCCAAGCTCCTACAATGAGCAGTTCTTC. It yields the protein CASRDSGPSSYNEQFF.

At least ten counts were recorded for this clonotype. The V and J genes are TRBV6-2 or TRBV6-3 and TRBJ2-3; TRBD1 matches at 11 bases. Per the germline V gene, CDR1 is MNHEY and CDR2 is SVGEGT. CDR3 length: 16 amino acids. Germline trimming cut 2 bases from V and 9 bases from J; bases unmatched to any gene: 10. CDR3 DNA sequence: TGTGCCAGCAGTTACCGAGGACAGGGGGCAACGGCAACGCAGTATTTT. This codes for CASSYRGQGATATQYF.

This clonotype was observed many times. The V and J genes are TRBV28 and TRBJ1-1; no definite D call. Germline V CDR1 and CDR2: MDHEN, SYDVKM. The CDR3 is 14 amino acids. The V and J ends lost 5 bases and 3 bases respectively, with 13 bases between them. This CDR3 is CASSPGRRDTEAFF. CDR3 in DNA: TGTGCCAGCAGTCCTGGACGTCGGGACACTGAAGCTTTCTTT. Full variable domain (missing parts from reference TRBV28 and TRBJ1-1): DVKVTQSSRYLVKRTGEKVFLECVQDMDHENMFWYRQDPGLGLRLIYFSYDVKMKEKGDIPEGYSVSREKKERFSLILESASTNQTSMYLCASSPGRRDTEAFFGQGTRLTVV.

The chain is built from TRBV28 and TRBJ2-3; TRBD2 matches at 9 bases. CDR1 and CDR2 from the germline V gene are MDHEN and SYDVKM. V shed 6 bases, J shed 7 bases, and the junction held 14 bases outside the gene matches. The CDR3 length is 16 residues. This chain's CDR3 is CASRNRLAEERYTQYF. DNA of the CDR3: TGTGCCAGCAGAAATCGACTAGCGGAGGAACGCTATACGCAGTATTTT. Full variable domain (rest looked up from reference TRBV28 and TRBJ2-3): DVKVTQSSRYLVKRTGEKVFLECVQDMDHENMFWYRQDPGLGLRLIYFSYDVKMKEKGDIPEGYSVSREKKERFSLILESASTNQTSMYLCASRNRLAEERYTQYFGPGTRLTVL.

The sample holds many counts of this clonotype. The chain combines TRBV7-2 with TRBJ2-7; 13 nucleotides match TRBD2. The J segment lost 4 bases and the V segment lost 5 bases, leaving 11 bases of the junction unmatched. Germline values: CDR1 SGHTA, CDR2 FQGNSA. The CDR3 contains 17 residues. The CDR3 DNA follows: TGTGCCAGCAGCCCCGGGACTAGCGGGATTAGCCCATACGAGCAGTACTTC. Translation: CASSPGTSGISPYEQYF. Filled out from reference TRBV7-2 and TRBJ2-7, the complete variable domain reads GAGVSQSPSNKVTEKGKDVELRCDPISGHTALYWYRQSLGQGLEFLIYFQGNSAPDKSGLPSDRFSAERTGGSVSTLTIQRTQQEDSAVYLCASSPGTSGISPYEQYFGPGTRLTVT.

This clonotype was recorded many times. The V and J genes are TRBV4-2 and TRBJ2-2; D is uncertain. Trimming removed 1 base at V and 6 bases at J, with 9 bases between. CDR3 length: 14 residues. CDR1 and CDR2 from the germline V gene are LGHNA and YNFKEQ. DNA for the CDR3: TGTGCCAGCAGCCAAGGCCCTAGATCCGGGGAGCTGTTTTTT. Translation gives CASSQGPRSGELFF.

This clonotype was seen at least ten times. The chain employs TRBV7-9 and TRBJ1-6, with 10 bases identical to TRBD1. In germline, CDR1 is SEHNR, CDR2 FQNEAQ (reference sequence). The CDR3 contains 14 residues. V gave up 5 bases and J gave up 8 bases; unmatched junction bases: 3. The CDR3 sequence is CASSAGQGHSPLHF. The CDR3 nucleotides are TGTGCCAGCAGCGCGGGACAGGGGCATTCACCCCTCCACTTT. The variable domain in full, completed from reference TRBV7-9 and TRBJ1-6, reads DTGVSQNPRHKITKRGQNVTFRCDPISEHNRLYWYRQTLGQGPEFLTYFQNEAQLEKSRLLSDRFSAERPKGSFSTLEIQRTEQGDSAMYLCASSAGQGHSPLHFGNGTRLTVT.

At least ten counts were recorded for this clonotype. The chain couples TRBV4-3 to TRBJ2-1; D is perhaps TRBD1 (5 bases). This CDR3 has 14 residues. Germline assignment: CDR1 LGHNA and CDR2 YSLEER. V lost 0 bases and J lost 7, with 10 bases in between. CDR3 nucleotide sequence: TGCGCCAGCAGCCAAGATTCTAGGGGTAATGAGCAGTTCTTC. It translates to CASSQDSRGNEQFF.

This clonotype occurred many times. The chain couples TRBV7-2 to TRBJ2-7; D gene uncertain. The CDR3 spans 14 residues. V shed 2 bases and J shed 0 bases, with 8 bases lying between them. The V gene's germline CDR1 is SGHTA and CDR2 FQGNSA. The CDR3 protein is CASSLMGFSYEQYF. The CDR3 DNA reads TGTGCCAGCAGCTTAATGGGGTTCTCCTACGAGCAGTACTTC. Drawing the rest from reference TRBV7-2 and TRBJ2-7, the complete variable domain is GAGVSQSPSNKVTEKGKDVELRCDPISGHTALYWYRQSLGQGLEFLIYFQGNSAPDKSGLPSDRFSAERTGGSVSTLTIQRTQQEDSAVYLCASSLMGFSYEQYFGPGTRLTVT.